The 4 T cell receptor beta chains below were found in one sample sequenced in a study of blood T cell repertoires in COVID-19. TCRdb's table, derived via immunoSEQ multiplex PCR, lists solely in-frame clones and lacks some. The sample holds some 25,000 clones, about 86% seen once. Sequenced material: peripheral blood. The source of these receptors is a man in his sixties or seventies with acute or convalescent COVID-19.

The chain links TRBV9 to TRBJ2-1, with D possibly TRBD2 on 6 matching bases. This CDR3 is 13 amino acids long. Germline V gene lookup returns CDR1 SGDLS and CDR2 YYNGEE. V shed 6 bases and J shed 9 bases, with 16 bases lying between them. The CDR3 reads CASTPGRGIEQFF. The CDR3 bases are TGTGCCAGCACCCCGGGGCGCGGGATTGAGCAGTTCTTC. The variable domain in full, completed from reference TRBV9 and TRBJ2-1, reads DSGVTQTPKHLITATGQRVTLRCSPRSGDLSVYWYQQSLDQGLQFLIQYYNGEERAKGNILERFSAQQFPDLHSELNLSSLELGDSALYFCASTPGRGIEQFFGPGTRLTVL.

The chain uses TRBV5-1 and TRBJ1-2; tentative D call: TRBD1 (5 bases). The CDR3 has 16 residues. Trimming left V 0 bases short and J 4 bases short, with 16 bases between. CDR1 is SGHRS and CDR2 is YFSETQ in the germline V gene. Here the CDR3 reads CASSLEGPERGYGYTF. DNA of the CDR3: TGCGCCAGCAGCTTGGAGGGGCCCGAAAGAGGCTATGGCTACACCTTC.

The V and J genes are TRBV12-3 or TRBV12-4 and TRBJ1-1; D perhaps matches TRBD1 (5 bases). The CDR3 loop spans 13 amino acids. The V end lost 7 bases, the J end lost 6 bases, and 15 bases lay between the germline ends. This CDR3 is CASTPGTIAEAFF. The CDR3 bases are TGTGCCAGCACTCCAGGGACTATCGCTGAAGCTTTCTTT.

The J gene is TRBJ2-1, the V gene TRBV12-5, with D possibly TRBD2 on 6 matching bases. Germline CDR1 and CDR2: LGHNT and FRNRAP. The CDR3 loop spans 15 amino acids. Trimming removed 0 bases at V and 8 bases at J, with 14 bases between. The chain's CDR3 is CASGLVERGGDEQFF. The CDR3 DNA sequence: TGTGCTAGTGGTTTGGTTGAGAGGGGAGGTGATGAGCAGTTCTTC.